This T cell receptor beta chain was retrieved from a study of neurological immune-mediated disorders. In germline, CDR1 is ENHRY, CDR2 SYGVKD. The CDR3 contains 13 residues. V gave up 7 bases and J gave up 5 bases; unmatched junction bases: 3. Over 170 million TCR-beta sequences from 15-18 subjects came from every sequencing run. TCRdb called the 5' RACE reads again in MiXCR, with one record for every CDR3 protein. The table lists some 60,000 distinct CDR3 sequences, less than 4% of them singletons, with 2.2% in the top ten. Sequenced input: PBMCs. The V call is TRBV10-3, the J call TRBJ2-1; TRBD2 agrees at 9 bases. The sequence derives from a woman aged 45 to 65 with multiple sclerosis. The CDR3 DNA is TGTGCCATCACGACTAGCGGAGACAATGAGCAGTTCTTC. Translating it yields CAITTSGDNEQFF.